This T cell receptor (beta chain) was sequenced in a study of blood T cell repertoires in COVID-19 (dated by TCRdb to 2019 to 2021). Looking at the study overall: Samples from collaborators originated in the United States, Italy and Spain and spanned both the acute and convalescent phases of COVID-19. The material from the prospective study consisted of cDNA or gDNA derived from T cells, B-cell-depleted T cells, or PBMCs. The dataset comprised deeply sampled blood TCRbeta repertoires from subjects exposed to, actively infected with, or recovered from COVID-19. The repertoires were released in a freely available public database meant as a resource for research on the immune response to SARS-CoV-2. The samples were drawn from two sources: the first 160 participants of the ongoing ImmuneRACE study, and 1,000 to 1,500 subjects contributed by 6 global collaborators. Nearly every sample came with metadata listing a de-identified subject ID, COVID-19 status, age in years and sex. HLA class I and class II types, where available, came from metadata supplied by the sample provider rather than from assay-based typing. Broader findings and caveats from the paper: The amount of clinical and demographic metadata varied by source and participant and was provided uncurated.

TCRbeta CDR3 regions were amplified from genomic DNA using the immunoSEQ Assay, a bias-controlled multiplex PCR. In the paper's pipeline: Within the assay, amplification of reference gene primers was used to estimate how many nucleated cells each sample contained. Sequence reads were collapsed and filtered to measure the absolute abundance of every unique TCRbeta CDR3 rearrangement. For each sample, productive Simpson clonality was calculated as the square root of Simpson's diversity index across productive rearrangements. Drawn from immuneACCESS, this table holds only the in-frame rearrangements with V and J called that TCRdb kept. Clones are partly lost; checked studies trace under half to an unresolved V gene and leave the rest unexplained. That table supplies the V and J calls and clone size; D and trimming were determined from the DNA. Present in this sample are 250,000 to 300,000 clones, around 90% of which were seen just once. The ten largest clones add up to roughly 2.4% of the sample.

Points on this clone: Its binding antigen is unknown. Nothing much larger sits one base from this clone, and base qualities are not available.

Inclusive of the bounding cysteine and phenylalanine, the CDR3 is 15 residues long. Only the CDR3 DNA is retained, 45 bases long and in frame from the first base. V loses 2 bases of germline sequence and J loses 5 bases, and the interval between the two ends is 15 bases. The germline V gene supplies CDR1 SGHTA and CDR2 FQGNSA. Samples from volunteer blood donors who had recovered from COVID-19 were contributed by a second Seattle source. Whole blood was collected in K2EDTA tubes by collaborating institutions according to the institutions' own protocols. For TCRbeta analysis, collaborator samples were shipped as frozen whole blood, as isolated PBMCs, or as DNA extracted from either sample type.

This clonotype was obtained from a woman between 45 and 60 years old who had recovered from COVID-19. Material: peripheral blood. The rearranged segments are TRBV7-2 and TRBJ1-2, and the D gene may be TRBD1, 5 bases matching. Read as DNA, the sequence is TGTGCCAGCAGCTTATTTGCAGGGATGGATTATGGCTACACCTTC. Translated, this is CASSLFAGMDYGYTF.